This T cell receptor beta chain is from a study of blood T cell repertoires in COVID-19. Study-level information: Donors in the United States, Italy and Spain gave samples during acute or convalescent COVID-19.

The germline CDR1 and CDR2 sequences are LNHDA and SQIVND (reference sequence). Trimming left V 6 bases short and J 5 bases short, with 16 bases between. This CDR3 comprises 15 residues. How the authors handled the data: Quantification of nucleated cells was approximated via reference gene primer amplification. Here immunoSEQ multiplex PCR was the method, and the copy in TCRdb shows in-frame clones only, minus some. V and J calls and clone size are those listed in that table; D and trimming were worked out from the DNA. The data hold under 150,000 clones, with approximately 80% observed a single time.

The TCR sequence derives from a man aged 70 or older with acute or convalescent COVID-19. The V call is TRBV19, the J call TRBJ1-4, with D possibly matching TRBD1 (6 bases). The sample was peripheral blood. In nucleotides, the CDR3 is TGTGCCAGTAGGACCCTGGGACAAGGGAATGAAAAACTGTTTTTT. Amino acid sequence: CASRTLGQGNEKLFF.